This TCR beta chain was recorded in a study of yellow fever vaccine responses in identical twins. The study's findings and limits: Reports say the vaccine T cell response in twins looked partly convergent and partly personalized.

One entry per CDR3 protein, called by TCRdb with MiXCR from the RT-PCR reads. This sample has 18,000 or so distinct CDR3 sequences, with under 80% found just once. This CDR3 is 13 amino acids long. The germline V and J ends were trimmed by 0 bases and 12 bases, with 12 bases remaining between them. Germline V CDR1 and CDR2: LNHNV, YYDKDF (reference sequence). Regarding this clonotype: Its antigen is undetermined.

V is TRBV15 and J is TRBJ1-5; D is unclear. The source of this sequence is a woman under 30 who received the yellow fever vaccine. The specimen comprised T cells from blood (PBMCs), unsorted or a sorted subset (not recorded which), sampled before or after yellow fever vaccination (not recorded which). The CDR3 nucleotides are TGTGCCACCAGCAGAGATTCTGCAGGACTCCAGCATTTT. Translated, it gives CATSRDSAGLQHF. The whole variable domain, remainder taken from reference TRBV15 and TRBJ1-5, is DAMVIQNPRYQVTQFGKPVTLSCSQTLNHNVMYWYQQKSSQAPKLLFHYYDKDFNNEADTPDNFQSRRPNTSFCFLDIRSPGLGDTAMYLCATSRDSAGLQHFGDGTRLSIL.